This T cell receptor (beta chain) was captured in a study of blood T cell repertoires in COVID-19. V was shortened by 7 bases and J by 0 bases, with 16 bases between the two germline ends. The CDR3 runs to 15 residues. Per germline, CDR1 MDHEN and CDR2 SYDVKM. In the authors' workflow: Using reference gene primer amplification, nucleated cell counts were estimated. The protocol was immunoSEQ multiplex PCR, while the TCRdb copy is restricted to in-frame clones and leaves out a portion. D and trimming were read from the DNA, whereas the V and J calls and clone size are those reported in that table. The repertoire holds 90,000 to 110,000 clones, with 70% to 90% as singletons.

The TCR sequence derives from a woman between 55 and 75 years old with acute or convalescent COVID-19. The specimen was peripheral blood. The chain employs TRBV28 and TRBJ2-7, with a possible D match to TRBD1 (6 bases). The DNA for the CDR3 is TGTGCCAGCACTCAGGGGTCCCGAAGCTCCTACGAGCAGTACTTC. Its protein product is CASTQGSRSSYEQYF.